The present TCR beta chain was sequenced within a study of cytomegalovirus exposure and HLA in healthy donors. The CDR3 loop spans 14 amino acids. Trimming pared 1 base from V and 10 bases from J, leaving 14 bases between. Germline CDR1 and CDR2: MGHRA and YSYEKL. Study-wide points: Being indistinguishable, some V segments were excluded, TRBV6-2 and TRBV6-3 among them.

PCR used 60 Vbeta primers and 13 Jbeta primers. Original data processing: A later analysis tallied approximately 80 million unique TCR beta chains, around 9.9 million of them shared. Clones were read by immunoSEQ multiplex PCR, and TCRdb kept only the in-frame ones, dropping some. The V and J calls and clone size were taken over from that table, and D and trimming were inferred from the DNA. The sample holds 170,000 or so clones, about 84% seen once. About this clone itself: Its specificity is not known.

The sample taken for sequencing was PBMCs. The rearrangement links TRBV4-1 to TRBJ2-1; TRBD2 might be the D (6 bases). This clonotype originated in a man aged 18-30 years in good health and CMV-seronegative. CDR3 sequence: CASSQVTGVEEQFF. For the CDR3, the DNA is TGCGCCAGCAGCCAAGTAACGGGAGTAGAGGAGCAGTTCTTC.